Given below is one T cell receptor (beta chain) in context. This entry belongs to a study of blood T cell repertoires in COVID-19. Turning to the study itself: There were acute and convalescent COVID-19 samples, and they came from the United States, Italy and Spain. Sources were T cells, B-cell-depleted T cells, or PBMCs; the material itself was cDNA or gDNA.

This CDR3 is 19 amino acids long. In the authors' methods: Amplification with reference gene primers provided the estimates of nucleated cell counts. The table came from immunoSEQ multiplex PCR; TCRdb's copy has only in-frame clones and leaves some out. The DNA was the basis for D and trimming; V, J and clone size are from that table. Among around 260,000 clones listed, approximately 91% were seen once. This receptor was taken from a human donor in a cohort sampled during active COVID-19. The chain carries TRBV21-1 and TRBJ1-1; the D call of TRBD1 is as the table states it, not checked on the DNA. TRBV21-1 is flagged as a pseudogene. Sequenced sample: peripheral blood. CDR3 amino acids: CASSKVQRDRGKMNTEAFF. CDR3 in DNA: TGTGCCAGCAGCAAAGTCCAAAGGGACAGGGGTAAGATGAACACTGAAGCTTTCTTT.